Below, 2 T cell receptor beta chains from the same sample are listed, as sequenced in a study of blood T cell repertoires in COVID-19. TCRdb keeps only in-frame clones here, not all; method: immunoSEQ multiplex PCR. The table has 90,000 to 140,000 clones, about four fifths seen once; the top ten hold approximately 15%. Sequenced sample: peripheral blood. The receptors here all came from a woman of 80 years or more with acute or convalescent COVID-19.

This clone has more than one count but fewer than ten. The J gene is TRBJ2-1, the V gene TRBV4-1; weak D call: TRBD2 (5 bases). The V gene lost 0 bases and the J gene lost 14 bases, with 23 bases spanning the gap. CDR1 and CDR2 (germline): MGHRA, YSYEKL. This CDR3 region has 16 residues. CDR3 nucleotides: TGCGCCAGCAGCCAAGATCGGGATAGTCCCCTACATAGGGAGTTCTTC. Amino acid sequence: CASSQDRDSPLHREFF.

This chain connects TRBV20-1 to TRBJ2-6, with D unresolved. The V end lost 5 bases, the J end lost 1 base, and 9 bases lay between the germline ends. The length of the CDR3 is 14 residues. Germline loops: CDR1 DFQATT, CDR2 SNEGSKA (reference sequence). As DNA, the CDR3 is TGCAGTGCTCGTGGCGCTTCTGGGGCCAACGTCCTGACTTTC. This translates into CSARGASGANVLTF.